Listed here are 29 T cell receptor beta chains from one sample, sequenced in a study of tumor-infiltrating lymphocytes in primary liver carcinoma. The investigators made TCR beta cDNA from about 500 ng total RNA, using a constant-region primer. Modified slightly, ARM-PCR produced TCR beta libraries over three nested multiplex PCR rounds. TRBV1-TRBV30 forward primers paired with a C-beta reverse primer were used in the first two PCR rounds, which ran roughly 10 cycles each. TCRdb re-analysed the multiplex PCR reads in MiXCR, keeping a single row per CDR3 protein. The sample records approximately 320,000 distinct CDR3 sequences, around three fifths being singletons. RNA isolated from unsorted whole blood supplied the blood RNA, with germline DNA also extracted. The specimen sequenced was peripheral blood. The source is a woman in her twenties or thirties with primary liver carcinoma and hepatitis B virus infection.

At least ten counts were recorded for this clonotype. The genes are TRBV11-3 and TRBJ2-1, with 14 bases lining up with TRBD2. V trimming: 3 bases; J trimming: 9 bases; junction bases outside the gene matches: 4. This CDR3 is 15 amino acids long. CDR1 SGHNT and CDR2 YENEEA come from the germline V gene. The CDR3 spells CASSLGLAGVAEQFF. In DNA form, the CDR3 reads TGTGCCAGCAGCTTGGGACTAGCGGGAGTGGCTGAGCAGTTCTTC.

About this clonotype itself: The junction departs from germline at one end; a sequencing error may be responsible. The gene calls are TRBV29-1 and TRBJ2-7, with D maybe TRBD1 (7 bases). CDR1 and CDR2 from the germline V gene are SQVTM and ANQGSEA. The CDR3 extends over 16 amino acids. In DNA, the CDR3 is TGCAGCGTTGAAGATTGGCGACAGGGAGGCTCCTACGAGCAGTACTTT. It translates to CSVEDWRQGGSYEQYF.

This clonotype was recorded once. This may be a read error: a much more frequent sequence differs by one nucleotide. V is TRBV4-2 and J is TRBJ2-4; TRBD2 might be the D (7 bases). The CDR3 totals 16 residues. Germline loops: CDR1 LGHNA, CDR2 YNFKEQ. The V gene lost 1 base and the J gene lost 12 bases, with 22 bases spanning the gap. CDR3 region: CASSQGTIGGADTQYF. CDR3 nucleotides: TGTGCCAGCAGCCAAGGGACGATTGGGGGGGCGGACACTCAGTACTTC.

The V call is TRBV6-4, the J call TRBJ2-3, with D unclear. CDR3 length equals 14 residues. Per the germline V gene, CDR1 is MRHNA and CDR2 is SNTAGT. V was pared by 3 bases and J by 2 bases, with 9 bases between. CDR3 loop: CASSENVYTDTQYF. CDR3 sequence (DNA): TGTGCCAGCAGTGAGAACGTCTACACAGATACGCAGTATTTT.

The chain employs TRBV28 and TRBJ2-3, with 10 bases identical to TRBD1. Germline-derived CDR1 and CDR2 are MDHEN and SYDVKM. The CDR3 has 17 amino acids. With 6 bases clipped from V and 2 bases from J, the junction kept 11 bases outside the gene matches. The DNA of the CDR3 is TGTGCCAGCAGCCGAATGTGGACAGGGGGTACCACAGATACGCAGTATTTT. Translated: CASSRMWTGGTTDTQYF.

Concerning this clonotype itself: One end of the junction varies from germline; a read error may be responsible. This rearrangement joins TRBV4-2 to TRBJ2-1; 10 bases map to TRBD2. This CDR3 contains 14 residues. The V gene's germline CDR1 is LGHNA and CDR2 YNFKEQ. CDR3 in DNA: TGTGTCAGCAGCCGGACTAGCGGATACAATGAGCAGTTCTTC. Residues: CVSSRTSGYNEQFF.

This clonotype was seen at least ten times. This sequence joins TRBV6-5 and TRBJ2-5; a possible D gene is TRBD2 (6 bases). Trimming cost V 4 bases and J 8 bases, with 23 bases left between them. Germline CDR1 MNHEY, CDR2 SVGAGI. This CDR3 comprises 16 residues. The CDR3 protein is CASSSLAGPAGQTQYF. The CDR3 bases are TGTGCCAGCAGTTCCTTGGCGGGGCCCGCCGGCCAAACCCAGTACTTC.

Turning to this clonotype: A much larger clone sits a single nucleotide away, making a read error possible. J is TRBJ2-7 and V is TRBV6-5; tentatively, D is TRBD1 (6 bases). CDR1 and CDR2 from the germline V gene are MNHEY and SVGAGI. The CDR3 runs to 13 residues. CDR3 in DNA: TGTACCAGCAGAAGGGGGATTCACTACGAGCAGTACTTC. Translating it yields CTSRRGIHYEQYF.

With regard to this clonotype: Given the absence of the conserved phenylalanine or tryptophan at the CDR3 end, a read error is likely. The J gene is TRBJ2-1, the V gene TRBV11-2, with D uncertain. With the DNA end fitting TRBJ2-5 better, the J assignment may be wrong. Looked up from germline, CDR1 is SGHAT and CDR2 is FQNNGV. This CDR3 comprises 13 residues. This CDR3 reads CASSLPVQETQYI. The CDR3 nucleotides read TGTGCTAGCAGCTTACCTGTCCAAGAGACCCAGTACATC.

The genes are TRBV4-1 and TRBJ2-7; TRBD2 matches at 8 bases. V lost 0 bases, J lost 3 bases, and 7 bases stayed unmatched. Germline assignment: CDR1 MGHRA and CDR2 YSYEKL. The CDR3 contains 16 residues. This chain's CDR3 is CASSQDGPSGFYEQYF. The CDR3 DNA sequence: TGCGCCAGCAGCCAAGATGGTCCTAGCGGGTTCTACGAGCAGTACTTC.

Details on this clonotype: One end of the junction does not line up with germline, which may come from a read error. The CDR3 sequence: CASSQATSGSFGEQLF. In nucleotides, the CDR3 is TGTGCCAGCAGCCAAGCAACTAGCGGGAGTTTTGGTGAGCAGCTCTTC. This chain links TRBV4-2 with TRBJ2-1; 11 bases are a match to TRBD2. This CDR3 has 16 amino acids. Germline values: CDR1 LGHNA, CDR2 YNFKEQ.

To note about this clonotype: The germline gene is not matched at one end of the junction; a read error may be the cause. The chain couples TRBV30 to TRBJ1-3; D ambiguous. The CDR3 length is 11 residues. CDR1 and CDR2 from the germline V gene are GTSNPN and SVGIG (reference sequence). The CDR3 nucleotides are TGTTCCTGGAGTGGGCGAAACACCATATATTTT. This codes for CSWSGRNTIYF.

This clonotype was counted at least ten times. The chain combines TRBV5-6 with TRBJ2-1; tentatively, D is TRBD1 or TRBD2 (5 bases each). Germline V gives CDR1 SGHDT, CDR2 YYEEEE. The CDR3 loop spans 14 amino acids. The V end lost 2 bases, the J end lost 7 bases, and 13 bases lay between the germline ends. CDR3 sequence (DNA): TGTGCCAGCAGCTTTGTCGGGGCCCCAAATGAGCAGTTCTTC. As protein: CASSFVGAPNEQFF.

The chain joins TRBV19 to TRBJ2-7; TRBD1 agrees at 9 bases. Germline CDR1 and CDR2: LNHDA and SQIVND (reference sequence). There are 16 residues in the CDR3. Trimming cost V 6 bases and J 0 bases; bases outside gene matches: 9. The CDR3 protein is CASSDTGGTGSYEQYF. In DNA form, the CDR3 reads TGTGCCAGTAGCGATACAGGGGGCACTGGCTCCTACGAGCAGTACTTC.

This chain uses TRBV28 with TRBJ2-2, with 9 positions matching TRBD1. Germline CDR1 MDHEN, CDR2 SYDVKM. The CDR3 consists of 16 residues. The ends lost 3 bases at V and 4 bases at J; junction bases unmatched: 6. The CDR3 sequence: CASSFADRGLTGELFF. The CDR3, as DNA: TGTGCCAGCAGTTTCGCGGACAGGGGACTCACCGGGGAGCTGTTTTTT.

The V gene is TRBV28, the J gene TRBJ1-3; no clear D gene. The CDR3 has 14 amino acids. V was pared by 4 bases and J by 0 bases, with 7 bases between. Germline lookup yields CDR1 MDHEN and CDR2 SYDVKM. The CDR3 reads CASSSPHSGNTIYF. DNA for the CDR3: TGTGCCAGCAGTTCCCCACACTCTGGAAACACCATATATTTT.

The chain's CDR3 is CASSPAGPASYNEQFF. Written as DNA, the CDR3 is TGTGCCAGCAGCCCCGCCGGACCAGCGTCCTACAATGAGCAGTTCTTC. The V and J genes are TRBV7-9 and TRBJ2-1; no clear D. The CDR3 is 16 residues long. The germline gives CDR1 SEHNR, CDR2 FQNEAQ (reference sequence). V lost 5 bases and J lost 1, with 15 bases in between.

About this clonotype itself: A read error may produce the germline difference seen at one junction end. The V and J genes are TRBV12-3 or TRBV12-4 and TRBJ1-1; no clear D. CDR3 length: 15 residues. In DNA, the CDR3 is TGTGCCAGCAGCTGCTCATTGGGTGAAGGCACTAAAGCTTTCTTT. It yields the protein CASSCSLGEGTKAFF.

This clonotype was counted a single time. This may be a read error, as it is one base from a much larger clone. This sequence joins TRBV10-2 and TRBJ1-1, with D uncertain. Germline CDR1 is WSHSY and CDR2 is SAAADI. The CDR3 loop spans 12 amino acids. Trimming left V 6 bases short and J 7 bases short, with 12 bases between. CDR3 sequence reads: CASRIREGEAFF. DNA for the CDR3: TGCGCCAGCAGGATTCGAGAGGGTGAAGCTTTCTTT.

Notes on this clonotype: An end of the junction does not agree with germline; a read error may underlie this. The V call is TRBV11-2, the J call TRBJ2-6; TRBD1 aligns across 7 bases. From germline, CDR1 is SGHAT and CDR2 FQNNGV. This CDR3 has 15 residues. CDR3 amino acids: CASSFTGDGAYVLTF. The CDR3 region has the DNA TGTGCCAGCAGTTTCACAGGGGACGGGGCCTACGTCCTGACTTTC.

With regard to this clonotype: Since a much larger clone is just one base distant, this may be a read error. The chain uses TRBV12-3 or TRBV12-4 and TRBJ1-5; D gene unclear. The CDR3 totals 13 residues. The CDR3 protein is CASNFTTDQPQHF. CDR3 in DNA: TGTGCGAGCAACTTCACTACGGATCAGCCCCAGCATTTT.

The chain combines TRBV4-1 with TRBJ2-3, with no clear D. V was clipped by 4 bases and J by 6 bases, with 17 bases between them. The CDR3 is 15 amino acids. The germline gives CDR1 MGHRA, CDR2 YSYEKL. As DNA, the CDR3 is TGCGCCAGCAGCCGAGATATGGTCCGTGGGGATACGCAGTATTTT. Translating it yields CASSRDMVRGDTQYF.

The chain employs TRBV11-2 and TRBJ1-2, with D unclear. The CDR3 loop spans 14 amino acids. Trimming removed 5 bases at V and 2 bases at J, with 12 bases between. The germline V gene has CDR1 SGHAT and CDR2 FQNNGV. The CDR3 region is CASSLGLRNYGYTF. As DNA, the CDR3 is TGTGCCAGCAGCCTAGGGCTTCGGAACTATGGCTACACCTTC.

The gene calls are TRBV14 and TRBJ1-2, with a weak D call TRBD1 (6 bases). Deletions cut 8 bases from V and 10 bases from J, with 17 bases between. Looked up from germline, CDR1 is SGHDN and CDR2 is FVKESK. The CDR3 has 12 residues. CDR3 region: CASGGGPASYTF. The CDR3 DNA is TGTGCCAGCGGGGGGGGGCCAGCCTCCTACACCTTC.

The chain couples TRBV6-5 to TRBJ1-2; D might be TRBD1 (6 bases). CDR1 and CDR2 (germline): MNHEY, SVGAGI. This CDR3 contains 15 residues. Trimming took off 7 bases at V and 8 bases at J, with 23 bases between the two ends. The CDR3 nucleotides read TGTGCCAGCACCTCAGTTTGGGGGGCAGGGCAAGGCTACACCTTC. The encoded protein is CASTSVWGAGQGYTF.

The chain uses TRBV6-1 and TRBJ2-2; D may correspond to TRBD1 or TRBD2 (5 bases each). The length of the CDR3 is 16 residues. CDR1 is MNHNS and CDR2 is SASEGT in the germline V gene. V was clipped by 4 bases and J by 5 bases, with 17 bases between them. CDR3 amino acids: CASSAWDGPKTGELFF. CDR3 nucleotide sequence: TGTGCCAGCAGTGCTTGGGACGGCCCAAAGACCGGGGAGCTGTTTTTT.

On this clonotype itself: An end of the junction does not agree with germline; a read error may underlie this. V and J are TRBV7-9 and TRBJ1-4, with D tentatively TRBD1 (5 bases). Germline values: CDR1 SEHNR, CDR2 FQNEAQ (reference sequence). This CDR3 has 16 amino acids. The CDR3 coding sequence is TGTGCCAGCAGCTTAGCCGGCAGGGTAACGGGCGAAAAACTGTCTTTT. Amino acids: CASSLAGRVTGEKLSF.

This chain links TRBV6-6 with TRBJ1-1, with D hard to call. From germline, CDR1 is MNHNY and CDR2 SVGAGI (reference sequence). The CDR3 contains 15 residues. Trimming shortened V by 8 bases and J by 0 bases, and 16 bases separated the two germline ends. This CDR3 reads CASGSDPGMNTEAFF. In DNA form, the CDR3 reads TGTGCCAGCGGTTCCGATCCGGGGATGAACACTGAAGCTTTCTTT.

At least ten counts were recorded for this clonotype. A junction end diverges from the germline sequence, so it may reflect a read error. The rearrangement joins TRBV11-1 to TRBJ2-1; the D is unclear. Germline loops: CDR1 SGHAT, CDR2 FQDESV (reference sequence). CDR3 size: 12 residues. In nucleotides, the CDR3 is TGTGCCAGCAGCTTAGCGAGTAATGAGCAGCTCTTC. Translated: CASSLASNEQLF.